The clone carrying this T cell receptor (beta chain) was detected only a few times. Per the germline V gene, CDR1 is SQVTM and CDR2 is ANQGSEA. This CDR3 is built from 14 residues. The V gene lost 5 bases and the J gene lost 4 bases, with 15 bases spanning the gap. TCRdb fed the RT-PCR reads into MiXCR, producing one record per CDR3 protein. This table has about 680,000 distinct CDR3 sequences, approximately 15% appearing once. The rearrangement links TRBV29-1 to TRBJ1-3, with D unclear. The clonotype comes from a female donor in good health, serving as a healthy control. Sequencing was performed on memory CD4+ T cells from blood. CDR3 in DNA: TGCAGCGTTCGAGGGCCGACGGCGGGAAACACCATATATTTT. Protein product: CSVRGPTAGNTIYF. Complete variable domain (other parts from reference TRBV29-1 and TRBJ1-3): SAVISQKPSRDICQRGTSLTIQCQVDSQVTMMFWYRQQPGQSLTLIATANQGSEATYESGFVIDKFPISRPNLTFSTLTVSNMSPEDSSIYLCSVRGPTAGNTIYFGEGSWLTVV.